This T cell receptor beta chain was found in a study of cytomegalovirus exposure and HLA in healthy donors. Both 60 Vbeta primers and 13 Jbeta primers went into the PCR. Repertoires were generated with immunoSEQ multiplex PCR, while TCRdb's copy carries only in-frame clones and drops some. Of 150,000 to 200,000 clones listed, roughly three quarters are singletons. The germline CDR1 and CDR2 sequences are MDHEN and SYDVKM. The CDR3 has 16 amino acids. With V trimmed by 7 bases and J by 3 bases, 15 bases remained unmatched. The study, taken as a whole, reports: The listing of roughly 160 TCR beta chains classed them as cytomegalovirus-associated. Productive status was seen about 87% or about 30% of the time for most TCR beta V segments in an earlier analysis. In a later analysis, the majority of CMV-associated beta chains seemingly showed HLA restriction.

As regards this clone: The antigen is not known.

The TCR sequence derives from a woman aged 45-65 years in good health and CMV-seronegative. V is TRBV28 and J is TRBJ2-7; TRBD2 matches 7 bases. The sequenced sample was PBMCs. The chain's CDR3 is CASTSKKGGKSYEQYF. The CDR3 coding sequence is TGTGCCAGCACTTCCAAAAAGGGAGGGAAAAGCTACGAGCAGTACTTC.